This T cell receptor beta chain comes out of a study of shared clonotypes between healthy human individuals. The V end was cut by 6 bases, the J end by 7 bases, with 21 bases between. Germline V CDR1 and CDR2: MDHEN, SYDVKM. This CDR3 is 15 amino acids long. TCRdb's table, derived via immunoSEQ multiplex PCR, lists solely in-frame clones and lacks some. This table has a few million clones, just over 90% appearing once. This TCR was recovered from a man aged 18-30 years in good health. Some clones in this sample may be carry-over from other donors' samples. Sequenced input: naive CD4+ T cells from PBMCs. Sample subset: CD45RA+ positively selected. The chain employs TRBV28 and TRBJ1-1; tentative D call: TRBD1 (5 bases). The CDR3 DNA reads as TGTGCCAGCAGCTTTACGGGGGACGGCGTAGGTGAAGCTTTCTTT. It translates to CASSFTGDGVGEAFF.